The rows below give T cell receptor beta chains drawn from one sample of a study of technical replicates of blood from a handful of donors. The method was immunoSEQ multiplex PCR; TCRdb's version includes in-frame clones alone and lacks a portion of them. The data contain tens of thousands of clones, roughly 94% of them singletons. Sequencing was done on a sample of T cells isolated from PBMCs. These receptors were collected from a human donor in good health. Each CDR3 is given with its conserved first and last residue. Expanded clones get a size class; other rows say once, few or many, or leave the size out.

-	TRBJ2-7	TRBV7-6	CASSLAIPGQGSNEQYF
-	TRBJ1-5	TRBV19	CASSISGQPQHF
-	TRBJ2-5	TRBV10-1	CASSESIAGGQETQYF
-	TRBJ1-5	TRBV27	CASPLELAQHF
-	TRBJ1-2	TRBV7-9	CASSLNSVYGYTF
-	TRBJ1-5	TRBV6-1	CASTFTGYNQPQHF
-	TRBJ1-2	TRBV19	CASSTTGDYYGYTF
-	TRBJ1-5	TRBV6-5	CAVSQGFKQPQHF
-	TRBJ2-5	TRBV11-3	CASSLGQGFQETQYF
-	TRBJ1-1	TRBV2	CASGMNRKNTEAFF
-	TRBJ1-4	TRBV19	CASSSMKDRINEKLFF
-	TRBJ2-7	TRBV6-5	CASSRDRASYEQYF
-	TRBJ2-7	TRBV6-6	CASSSWTSGRYEQYF
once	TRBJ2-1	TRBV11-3	CASSPTGQGNDEQFF
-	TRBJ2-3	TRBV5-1	CASSLTGLSTDTQYF
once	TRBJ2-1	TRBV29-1	CSVERTGNNEQFF
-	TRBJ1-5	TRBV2	CASRMDRATNQPQHF
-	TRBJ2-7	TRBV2	CASSPPGLAGGSAYEQYF
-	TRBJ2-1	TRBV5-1	CASSHMTGDPYNEQFF
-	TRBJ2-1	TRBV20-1	CSAIPNEQFF
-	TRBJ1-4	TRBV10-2	CASKGDEKLFF
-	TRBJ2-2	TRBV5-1	CASSFLGGYTGELFF
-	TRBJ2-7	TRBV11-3	CASSLGVKKGLRVQYF
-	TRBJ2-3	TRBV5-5	CASSLERNLGGDTQYF
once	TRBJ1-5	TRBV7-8	CASSPVTGSGNQPQHF
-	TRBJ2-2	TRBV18	CASSLENNRPNTGELFF
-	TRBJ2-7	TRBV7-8	CASSLGRGERYEQYF
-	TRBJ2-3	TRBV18	CASSRLAATSTDTQYF
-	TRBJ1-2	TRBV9	CASSVGDSQANYGYTF
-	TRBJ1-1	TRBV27	CASSIGGTVAFF
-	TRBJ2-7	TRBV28	CASRLAGKYEQYF
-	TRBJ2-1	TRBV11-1	CASSPAYLSSYNEQFF
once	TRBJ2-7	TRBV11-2	CASSLGTANEQYF
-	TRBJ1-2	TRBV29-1	CSVTGERGYTF
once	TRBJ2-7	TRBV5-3	CARSRRTSGSAEQYF
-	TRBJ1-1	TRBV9	CASSRTVNTEAFF
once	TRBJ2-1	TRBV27	CASSSDSNNEQFF
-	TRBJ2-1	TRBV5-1	CASSSIDWRNEQFF
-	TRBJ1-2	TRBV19	CALRDSYYGYTF
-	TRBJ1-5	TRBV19	CASSDRSSNQPQHF
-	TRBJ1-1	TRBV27	CASSPNRNTEAFF
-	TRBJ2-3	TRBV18	CASSPPSSGTDTQYF
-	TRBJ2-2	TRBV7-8	CASRDRTNTGELFF
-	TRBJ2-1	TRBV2	CASIGTSGNEQFF
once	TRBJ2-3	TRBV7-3	CASSLDGAGGLTDTQYF
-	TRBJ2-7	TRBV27	CASSSGGYYEQYF
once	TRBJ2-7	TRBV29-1	CSVEAGRDSYEQYF
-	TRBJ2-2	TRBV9	CASSGGQGGNTGELFF
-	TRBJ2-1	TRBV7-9	CASSLVLEVEQFF
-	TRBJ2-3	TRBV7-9	CASRGGDTQYF
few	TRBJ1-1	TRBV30	CAWSAQGGTEAFF
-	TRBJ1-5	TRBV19	CASSIGGGQPQHF
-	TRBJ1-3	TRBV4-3	CASSQGDSGNTIYF
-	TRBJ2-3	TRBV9	CASSVVGLELDTQYF
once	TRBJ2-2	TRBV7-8	CASSPDRVGGELFF
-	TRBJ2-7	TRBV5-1	CASSLGGGNYEQYF
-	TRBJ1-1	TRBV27	CASSLDAGGTEAFF
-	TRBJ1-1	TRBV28	CASSLPGGARAFF
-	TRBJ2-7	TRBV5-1	CASSFSGAYEQYF
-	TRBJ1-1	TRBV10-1	CASSAGGTEAFF